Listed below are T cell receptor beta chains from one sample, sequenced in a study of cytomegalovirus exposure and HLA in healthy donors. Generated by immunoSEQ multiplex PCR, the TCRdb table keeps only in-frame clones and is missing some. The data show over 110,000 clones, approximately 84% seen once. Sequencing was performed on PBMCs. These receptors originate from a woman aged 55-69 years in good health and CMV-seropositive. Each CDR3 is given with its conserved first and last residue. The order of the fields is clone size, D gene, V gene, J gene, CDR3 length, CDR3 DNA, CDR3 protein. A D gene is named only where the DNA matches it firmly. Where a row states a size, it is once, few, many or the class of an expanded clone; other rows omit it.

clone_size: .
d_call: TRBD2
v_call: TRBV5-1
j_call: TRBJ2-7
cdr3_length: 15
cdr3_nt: TGCGCCAGCAGTTTGGGCGCGGGAGGGCCCGACGAGCAGTACTTC
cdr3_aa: CASSLGAGGPDEQYF

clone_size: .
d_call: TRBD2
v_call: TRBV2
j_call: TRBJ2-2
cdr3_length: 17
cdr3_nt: TGTGCCAGCAGTCCACCATTGTCTAGCGGGAAGGCCGGGGAGCTGTTTTTT
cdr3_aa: CASSPPLSSGKAGELFF

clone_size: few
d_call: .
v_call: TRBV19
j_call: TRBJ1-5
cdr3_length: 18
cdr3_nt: TGTGCCAGTAGTATAGATCATGACAGCTCGCTTAGCAATCAGCCCCAGCATTTT
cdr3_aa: CASSIDHDSSLSNQPQHF

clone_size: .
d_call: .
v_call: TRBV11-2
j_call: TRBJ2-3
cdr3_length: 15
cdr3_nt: TGTGCCAGCAGCTTAAACCCGGCAGGGGAAGATACGCAGTATTTT
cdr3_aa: CASSLNPAGEDTQYF

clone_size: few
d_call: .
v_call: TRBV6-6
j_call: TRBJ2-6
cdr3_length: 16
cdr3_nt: TGTGCCAGCAGTTACTCGAGGGAGTCTGGGGCCAACGTCCTGACTTTC
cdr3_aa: CASSYSRESGANVLTF

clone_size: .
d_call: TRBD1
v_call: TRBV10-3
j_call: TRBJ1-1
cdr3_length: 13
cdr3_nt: TGTGCCATCAGTGGGGACAGGAACACTGAAGCTTTCTTT
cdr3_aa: CAISGDRNTEAFF

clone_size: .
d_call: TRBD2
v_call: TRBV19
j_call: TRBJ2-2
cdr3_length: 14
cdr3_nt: TGTGCCAGTAGTATTGGACTAGCGGGCGGGGAGCTGTTTTTT
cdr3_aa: CASSIGLAGGELFF

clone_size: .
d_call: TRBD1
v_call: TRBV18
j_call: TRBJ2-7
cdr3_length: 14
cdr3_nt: TGTGCCAGCTCACTTCCGGGACAGACCTACGAGCAGTACTTC
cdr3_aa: CASSLPGQTYEQYF

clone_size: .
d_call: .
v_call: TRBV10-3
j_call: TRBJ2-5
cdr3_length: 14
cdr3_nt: TGTGCCATCAGTGACACCCTAGACCAAGAGACCCAGTACTTC
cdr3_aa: CAISDTLDQETQYF

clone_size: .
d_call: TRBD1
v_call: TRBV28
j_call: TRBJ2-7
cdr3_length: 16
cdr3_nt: TGTGCCAGCAGTACCTCCGGGACAGGGCAATCCTACGAGCAGTACTTC
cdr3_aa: CASSTSGTGQSYEQYF

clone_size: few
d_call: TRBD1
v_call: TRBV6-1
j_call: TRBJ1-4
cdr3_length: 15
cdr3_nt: TGTGCCAGCAGTGGGTGGACAGGGGGAAATGAAAAACTGTTTTTT
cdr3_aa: CASSGWTGGNEKLFF

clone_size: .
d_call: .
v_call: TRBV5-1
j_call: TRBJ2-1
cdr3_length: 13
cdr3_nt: TGCGCCAGCACCCCGGAGGCACGCAATGAGCAGTTCTTC
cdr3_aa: CASTPEARNEQFF

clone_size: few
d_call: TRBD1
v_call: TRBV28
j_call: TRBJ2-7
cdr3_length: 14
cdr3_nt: TGTGCCAGCACCCCAGGGACAGCCACCTACGAGCAGTACTTC
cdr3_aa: CASTPGTATYEQYF

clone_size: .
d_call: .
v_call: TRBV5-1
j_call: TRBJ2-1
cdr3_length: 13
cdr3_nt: TGCGCCAGCTGTCCGGAGATTCCGGGTGAGCAGTTCTTC
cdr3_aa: CASCPEIPGEQFF

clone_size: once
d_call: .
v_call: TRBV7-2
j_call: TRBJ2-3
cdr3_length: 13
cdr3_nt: TGTGCCAGCAGCTTAGGATTCCAGGTAGCGCAGTATTTT
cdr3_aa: CASSLGFQVAQYF

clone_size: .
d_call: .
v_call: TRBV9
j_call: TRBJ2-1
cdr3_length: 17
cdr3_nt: TGTGCCAGCAGCGTAGTGGATCGGGGGAGTAGGTACAATGAGCAGTTCTTC
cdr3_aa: CASSVVDRGSRYNEQFF

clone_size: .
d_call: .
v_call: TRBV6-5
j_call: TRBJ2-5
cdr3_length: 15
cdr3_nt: TGTGCCAGCAGCCTCTCCAGTCCCTACCAAGAGACCCAGTACTTC
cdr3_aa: CASSLSSPYQETQYF

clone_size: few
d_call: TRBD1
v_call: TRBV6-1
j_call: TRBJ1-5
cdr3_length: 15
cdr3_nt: TGTGCCAGCAGTGTAACCGGGACAGCCTATCAGCCCCAGCATTTT
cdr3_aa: CASSVTGTAYQPQHF

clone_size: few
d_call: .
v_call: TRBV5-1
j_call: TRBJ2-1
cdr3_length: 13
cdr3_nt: TGCGCCAGCAGCTCTTCCCCGGGGAATGAGCAGTTCTTC
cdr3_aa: CASSSSPGNEQFF

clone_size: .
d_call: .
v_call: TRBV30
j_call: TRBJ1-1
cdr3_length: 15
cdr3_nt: TGTGCCTGGAGTCCGCGAAGAGCCCAACTTTCTGAAGCTTTCTTT
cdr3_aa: CAWSPRRAQLSEAFF

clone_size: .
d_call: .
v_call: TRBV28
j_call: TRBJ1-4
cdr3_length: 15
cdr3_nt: TGTGCCAGCAGTTTAGTCCCAGGGGAGGGTGAAAAACTGTTTTTT
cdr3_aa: CASSLVPGEGEKLFF

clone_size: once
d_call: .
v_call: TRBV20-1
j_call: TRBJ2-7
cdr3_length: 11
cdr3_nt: TGCAGTGCAAGGGAGGGGGGGGAGCAGTACTTC
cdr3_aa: CSAREGGEQYF

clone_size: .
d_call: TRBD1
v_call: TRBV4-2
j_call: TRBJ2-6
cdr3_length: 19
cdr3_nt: TGTGCCAGCAGCCCAAGGGGGGACAGGGGGCCGACTGGGGCCAACGTCCTGACTTTC
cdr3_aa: CASSPRGDRGPTGANVLTF

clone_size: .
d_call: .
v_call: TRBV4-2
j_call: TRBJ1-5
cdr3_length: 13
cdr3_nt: TGTGCCAGCAGCCAAGCAGGGGATCAGCCCCAGCATTTT
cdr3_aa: CASSQAGDQPQHF

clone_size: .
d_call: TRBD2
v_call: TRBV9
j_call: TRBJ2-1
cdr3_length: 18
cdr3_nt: TGTGCCAGCAGCGTAGGTACGGGGGGTGGCGTTACGTACAATGAGCAGTTCTTC
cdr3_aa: CASSVGTGGGVTYNEQFF

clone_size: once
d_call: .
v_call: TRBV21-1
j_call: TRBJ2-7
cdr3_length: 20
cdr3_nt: TGTGCCAGCAGCAAAAGGACGCTTTTGGGACAGGACCTCCTAGCCTACGAGCAGTACTTC
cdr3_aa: CASSKRTLLGQDLLAYEQYF

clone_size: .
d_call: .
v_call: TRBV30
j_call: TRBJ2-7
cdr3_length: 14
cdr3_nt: TGTGCCTGGAGTTTTGGCCCCCGAGGGTACGAGCAGTACTTC
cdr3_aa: CAWSFGPRGYEQYF

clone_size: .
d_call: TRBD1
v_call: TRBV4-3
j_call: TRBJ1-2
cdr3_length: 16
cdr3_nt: TGCGCCAGCAGCCAAGATCGGGCAGGGGGCGGGTATGGCTACACCTTC
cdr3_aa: CASSQDRAGGGYGYTF

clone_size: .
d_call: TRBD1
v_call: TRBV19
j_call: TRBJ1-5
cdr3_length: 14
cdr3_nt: TGTGCCAGTAGTATTACAGGGGCGGGTCAGCCCCAGCATTTT
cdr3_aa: CASSITGAGQPQHF

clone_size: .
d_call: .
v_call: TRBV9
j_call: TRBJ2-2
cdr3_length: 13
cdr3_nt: TGTGCCAGCAGCGTGTCCGACACCGGGGAGCTGTTTTTT
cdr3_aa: CASSVSDTGELFF

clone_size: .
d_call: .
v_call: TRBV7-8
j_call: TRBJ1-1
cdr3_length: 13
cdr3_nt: TGTGCCAGCAGCTTACCAGGGGTTACTGAAGCTTTCTTT
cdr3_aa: CASSLPGVTEAFF

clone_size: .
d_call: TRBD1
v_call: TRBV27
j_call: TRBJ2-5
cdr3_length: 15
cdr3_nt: TGTGCCAGCAGTGCCGGGACAGGGAATGAAGAGACCCAGTACTTC
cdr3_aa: CASSAGTGNEETQYF

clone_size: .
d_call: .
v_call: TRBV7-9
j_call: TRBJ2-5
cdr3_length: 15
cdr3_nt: TGTGCCAGCAGCTTGCGTTTCGGGGGGCAGGAGACCCAGTACTTC
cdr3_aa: CASSLRFGGQETQYF

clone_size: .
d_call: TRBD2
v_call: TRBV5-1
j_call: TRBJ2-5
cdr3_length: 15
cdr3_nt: TGCGCCAGCAGCTGGGGTCCTAGCGGGGGAGAGACCCAGTACTTC
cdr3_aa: CASSWGPSGGETQYF

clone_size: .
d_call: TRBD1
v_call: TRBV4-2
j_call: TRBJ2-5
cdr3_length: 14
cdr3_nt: TGTGCCAGCAGCCAAATAGGGGGCGGAGAGACCCAGTACTTC
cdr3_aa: CASSQIGGGETQYF

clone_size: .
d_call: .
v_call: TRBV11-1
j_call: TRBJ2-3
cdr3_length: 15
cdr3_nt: TGTGCCAGCAGCTTAGTCTCACCCTACACAGATACGCAGTATTTT
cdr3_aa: CASSLVSPYTDTQYF

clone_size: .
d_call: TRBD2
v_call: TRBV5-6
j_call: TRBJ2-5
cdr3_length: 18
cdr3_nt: TGTGCCAGCAGCATGGGACTAGCGGGAGGGCCGCACCAAGAGACCCAGTACTTC
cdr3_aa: CASSMGLAGGPHQETQYF

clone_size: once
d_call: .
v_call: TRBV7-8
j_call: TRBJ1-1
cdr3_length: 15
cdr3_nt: TGTGCCAGCAGCTTAGATGTAGGGGTGGCCACTGAAGCTTTCTTT
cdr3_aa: CASSLDVGVATEAFF

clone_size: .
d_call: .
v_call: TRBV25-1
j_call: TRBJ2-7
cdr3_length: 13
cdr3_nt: TGTGCCAGCACCTCGGCTGGGCTTTACGAGCAGTACTTC
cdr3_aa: CASTSAGLYEQYF

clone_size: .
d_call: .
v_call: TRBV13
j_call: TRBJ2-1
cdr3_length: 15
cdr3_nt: TGTGCCAGCACCGAAGTGGGACTTCTCTACAATGAGCAGTTCTTC
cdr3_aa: CASTEVGLLYNEQFF

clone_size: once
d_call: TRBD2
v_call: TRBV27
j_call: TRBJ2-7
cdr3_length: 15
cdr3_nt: TGTGCCAGCAGTTTCCTCCCGGGCTCGGGGGGGGAGCAGTACTTC
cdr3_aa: CASSFLPGSGGEQYF

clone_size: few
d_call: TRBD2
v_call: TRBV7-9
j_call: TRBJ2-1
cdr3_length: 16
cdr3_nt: TGTGCCAGCAGCTTAGTAGGGCGGGAGGGTAGGGGTGAGCAGTTCTTC
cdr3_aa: CASSLVGREGRGEQFF

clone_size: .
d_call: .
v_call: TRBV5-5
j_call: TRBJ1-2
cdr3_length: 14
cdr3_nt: TGTGCCAGCAGCTTGGGGAGGGGAATAAGCGGCTACACCTTC
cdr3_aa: CASSLGRGISGYTF

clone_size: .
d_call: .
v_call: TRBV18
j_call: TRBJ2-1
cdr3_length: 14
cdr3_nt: TGTGCCAGCTCCCCCAGGGGCTCGGGGAATGAGCAGTTCTTC
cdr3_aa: CASSPRGSGNEQFF

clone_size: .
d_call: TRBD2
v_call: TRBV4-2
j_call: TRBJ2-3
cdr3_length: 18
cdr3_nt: TGTGCCAGCAGCCAAGACCAGGGAGCGGGAGGTGAAGGGGATACGCAGTATTTT
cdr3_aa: CASSQDQGAGGEGDTQYF

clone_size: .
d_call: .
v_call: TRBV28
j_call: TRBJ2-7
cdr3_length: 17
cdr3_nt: TGTGCCAGCAGTTTAATCGGGTCCCGGGTGGAGTATGGCGAGCAGTACTTC
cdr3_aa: CASSLIGSRVEYGEQYF

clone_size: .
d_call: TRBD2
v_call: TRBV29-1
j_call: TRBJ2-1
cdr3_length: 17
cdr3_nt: TGCAGCGTTGAAGACGCTCTAGCGGGAGTAACCTACAATGAGCAGTTCTTC
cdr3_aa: CSVEDALAGVTYNEQFF

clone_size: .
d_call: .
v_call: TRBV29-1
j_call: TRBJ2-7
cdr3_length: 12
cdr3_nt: TGCAGCGCCTCGACATACTCCTACGAGCAGTACTTC
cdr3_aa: CSASTYSYEQYF

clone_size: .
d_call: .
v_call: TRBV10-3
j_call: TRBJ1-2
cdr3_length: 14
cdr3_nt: TGTGCCATCAGTGAGGGGACTCCAAACTATGGCTACACCTTC
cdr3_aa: CAISEGTPNYGYTF

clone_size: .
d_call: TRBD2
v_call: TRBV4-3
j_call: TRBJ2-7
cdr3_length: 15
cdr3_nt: TGCGCCAGCAGCCAAGATGTGCGGGGGGGCTACGAGCAGTACTTC
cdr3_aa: CASSQDVRGGYEQYF

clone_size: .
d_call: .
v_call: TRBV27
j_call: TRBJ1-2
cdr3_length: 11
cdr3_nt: TGTGCCAGCACTACTTTTCATGGCTACACCTTC
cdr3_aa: CASTTFHGYTF